One and the same sample provided the 10 T cell receptor beta chains below, sequenced in a study of T cells after yellow fever vaccination. From the 5' RACE reads, TCRdb called clonotypes with MiXCR, one entry per CDR3 protein. The sample records about 330,000 distinct CDR3 sequences, around 8.1% being singletons. The source material was PBMCs, sampled more than 35 days after the first yellow fever vaccination. Receptors originate from a man aged 18-30 years who received the YFV17D yellow fever vaccine.

This clonotype occurred a few times. A junction end diverges from the germline sequence, so it may reflect a read error. CDR3: CACSAGELYNEQFF. CDR3 coding DNA: TGTGCCTGCAGTGCGGGGGAGCTCTACAATGAGCAGTTCTTC. This chain joins TRBV2 and TRBJ2-1; 7 bases agree with TRBD2. Germline V gene lookup returns CDR1 SNHLY and CDR2 FYNNEI. The CDR3 totals 14 residues.

This chain connects TRBV20-1 to TRBJ1-5; the match to TRBD1 covers 7 bases. The CDR3 runs 14 residues. Germline lookup yields CDR1 DFQATT and CDR2 SNEGSKA (reference sequence). V was clipped by 5 bases and J by 4 bases; unmatched bases: 8. This CDR3 reads CSARRGFGNQPQHF. In nucleotides, the CDR3 is TGCAGTGCTCGCAGGGGGTTTGGGAATCAGCCCCAGCATTTT.

This clonotype has a handful of counts. The DNA for the CDR3 is TGTGCCAGCAGTGAGCGGGTACTCACAGATACGCAGTATTTT. Its protein is CASSERVLTDTQYF. The chain uses TRBV2 and TRBJ2-3, with D perhaps TRBD2 (5 bases). This CDR3 is 14 amino acids long. CDR1 is SNHLY and CDR2 is FYNNEI in the germline V gene. Trimming left V 3 bases short and J 2 bases short, with 9 bases between. Full variable domain (rest looked up from reference TRBV2 and TRBJ2-3): EPEVTQTPSHQVTQMGQEVILRCVPISNHLYFYWYRQILGQKVEFLVSFYNNEISEKSEIFDDQFSVERPDGSNFTLKIRSTKLEDSAMYFCASSERVLTDTQYFGPGTRLTVL.

The chain is built from TRBV7-2 and TRBJ2-7; weak D call: TRBD2 (6 bases). CDR1 and CDR2 (germline): SGHTA, FQGNSA. The CDR3 sequence is 13 residues long. Between the trimmed V and J ends, which lost 10 bases and 3 bases, there was a span of 16 bases. The CDR3 DNA follows: TGTGCCACCTCCGCGGGACCGAACTACGAGCAGTACTTC. Translation gives CATSAGPNYEQYF.

This chain joins TRBV11-2 and TRBJ1-6; D gene uncertain. With 1 base removed from V and 7 bases from J, the gap between germline ends came to 14 bases. Germline values: CDR1 SGHAT, CDR2 FQNNGV. There are 16 residues in the CDR3. The chain's CDR3 is CASSLAGRSFNSPLHF. In nucleotides, the CDR3 is TGTGCCAGCAGCTTAGCTGGCCGTTCTTTCAATTCACCCCTCCACTTT.

In its sample, this clonotype was seen many times. This chain links TRBV7-2 with TRBJ2-5; D could derive from TRBD1 or TRBD2 (5 bases each). CDR1 and CDR2 (germline): SGHTA, FQGNSA. The CDR3 spans 13 residues. V was pared by 6 bases and J by 3 bases, with 11 bases between. In nucleotides, the CDR3 is TGTGCCAGCAGTCGGGGCAGGGAAGAGACCCAGTACTTC. Translation gives CASSRGREETQYF.

The genes are TRBV5-4 and TRBJ2-3, with D hard to call. The V end was cut by 1 base, the J end by 1 base, with 13 bases between. Germline-derived CDR1 and CDR2 are SGHNT and YYREEE (reference sequence). The CDR3 sequence is 16 residues long. The CDR3 region is CASSLQLVAGTDTQYF. In nucleotides, the CDR3 is TGTGCCAGCAGCTTGCAGCTAGTCGCGGGCACAGATACGCAGTATTTT.

This clonotype was found a few times. The gene calls are TRBV6-1 and TRBJ2-7; 8 bases align to TRBD2. J was trimmed by 5 bases and V by 10 bases; bases with no gene match: 16. From germline, CDR1 is MNHNS and CDR2 SASEGT. The CDR3 is made up of 15 amino acids. In DNA form, the CDR3 reads TGTGCCATTTCCCCTGCCGAGCGGGGGTCGAACGAGCAGTACTTC. It translates to CAISPAERGSNEQYF.

The chain joins TRBV10-3 to TRBJ1-1; TRBD1 is a possible D gene (5 bases). The CDR3 runs 13 residues. The V gene lost 4 bases and the J gene lost 1 base, with 7 bases spanning the gap. Germline-derived CDR1 and CDR2 are ENHRY and SYGVKD. CDR3 residues: CAISVGGNTEAFF. In DNA, the CDR3 is TGTGCCATCAGTGTCGGGGGGAACACTGAAGCTTTCTTT.

This CDR3 reads CASSLAEGQSSYEQYF. Here the CDR3 DNA reads TGTGCCAGCAGCTTAGCGGAAGGACAGAGCTCCTACGAGCAGTACTTC. V gene TRBV7-9 combines with J gene TRBJ2-7; the D gene is possibly TRBD1 (6 bases). The CDR3 runs to 16 residues. Deletions cut 0 bases from V and 0 bases from J, with 12 bases between. Per the germline V gene, CDR1 is SEHNR and CDR2 is FQNEAQ (reference sequence).